Below are 13 T cell receptor beta chains sequenced from a single sample in a study of cytomegalovirus exposure and HLA in healthy donors. The primer mix had 60 Vbeta and 13 Jbeta primers. Profiling relied on immunoSEQ multiplex PCR, and the TCRdb table lists in-frame clones only, not all of them. The data contain under 200,000 clones, over 65% of them singletons. Material: PBMCs. These receptors all come from a female donor in good health and CMV-seronegative.

As regards this clone: The junction shows a germline mismatch at one end, possibly a read error. The rearrangement joins TRBV7-9 to TRBJ2-4; a weak D match, TRBD2 (5 bases). The CDR3 length is 16 residues. Germline V lookup: CDR1 SEHNR, CDR2 FQNEAQ (reference sequence). CDR3 loop: CASSTRREIAKNSQYF. The DNA for the CDR3 is TGTGCCAGCAGCACCCGCCGGGAAATAGCCAAAAACAGTCAGTACTTC. Combining the CDR3 with reference TRBV7-9 and TRBJ2-4 gives the whole variable domain DTGVSQNPRHKITKRGQNVTFRCDPISEHNRLYWYRQTLGQGPEFLTYFQNEAQLEKSRLLSDRFSAERPKGSFSTLEIQRTEQGDSAMYLCASSTRREIAKNSQYFGAGTRLSVL.

This chain connects TRBV5-4 to TRBJ2-5, with 7 nucleotides matching TRBD1. Gene TRBJ2-7 matches the end of the DNA better, so the J call may be wrong. Germline CDR1 reads SGHNT; CDR2 reads YYREEE (reference sequence). This CDR3 is built from 15 residues. The CDR3: CASSYWGTVSYEQYF. The CDR3 DNA is TGTGCCAGCAGCTATTGGGGGACAGTCTCCTACGAGCAGTACTTC.

Only a few counts were recorded for this clone. V and J are TRBV20-1 and TRBJ2-7; possibly TRBD1 for D (5 bases). Germline V gene sequence: CDR1 DFQATT, CDR2 SNEGSKA (reference sequence). V was shortened by 3 bases and J by 9 bases, with 12 bases between the two germline ends. The CDR3 covers 11 residues. The DNA for the CDR3 is TGCAGTGCTAGGGGGCGAGAATGGCAGTACTTC. The encoded protein is CSARGREWQYF.

This rearrangement joins TRBV2 to TRBJ1-3; 8 bases are shared with TRBD1. This CDR3 spans 14 amino acids. Germline values: CDR1 SNHLY, CDR2 FYNNEI. V shed 6 bases and J 4 bases; nucleotides not matched to a gene: 5. CDR3 sequence: CASRVQGVGNTIYF. CDR3 coding DNA: TGTGCCAGCAGGGTACAGGGGGTCGGAAACACCATATATTTT.

This clone was seen a single time. Other DNA sequences within the sample encode an identical CDR3. As DNA, the CDR3 is TGTGCCAGTAGTAGGGCGGGGGGGCCTGATACGCAGTATTTT. It is translated as CASSRAGGPDTQYF. The V gene is TRBV19, the J gene TRBJ2-3, with 9 bases that match TRBD2. After removal of 4 bases from V and 6 bases from J, the junction contained 5 bases not matched to a gene. Germline CDR1 is LNHDA and CDR2 is SQIVND (reference sequence). The length of the CDR3 is 14 residues. The whole variable domain, remainder taken from reference TRBV19 and TRBJ2-3, is DGGITQSPKYLFRKEGQNVTLSCEQNLNHDAMYWYRQDPGQGLRLIYYSQIVNDFQKGDIAEGYSVSREKKESFPLTVTSAQKNPTAFYLCASSRAGGPDTQYFGPGTRLTVL.

The CDR3 sequence is CASSSLSYNEQFF. CDR3 bases: TGTGCCAGCAGCTCCCTCTCCTACAATGAGCAGTTCTTC. The chain joins TRBV7-6 to TRBJ2-1; unclear D gene. The length of the CDR3 is 13 residues. V lost 4 bases, J lost 0 bases, and 4 bases lay in between. Germline CDR1 is SGHVS and CDR2 is FNYEAQ.

This clone was found once. The J gene is TRBJ2-3, the V gene TRBV11-2, with 9 bases matching TRBD2. Germline V lookup: CDR1 SGHAT, CDR2 FQNNGV. V lost 1 base, J lost 6 bases, and 5 bases stayed unmatched. The CDR3 extends over 15 amino acids. The CDR3 nucleotides are TGTGCCAGCAGCTTAGTTAGCGGGGGTTGGGATACGCAGTATTTT. It is translated as CASSLVSGGWDTQYF.

V is TRBV29-1 and J is TRBJ2-3, with TRBD2 as a possible D gene (5 bases). Germline V CDR1 and CDR2: SQVTM, ANQGSEA. V lost 8 bases and J lost 0, with 12 bases in between. The CDR3 is made up of 13 amino acids. CDR3 region: CSSRESSTDTQYF. CDR3 nucleotide sequence: TGCAGCTCCCGGGAATCTAGCACAGATACGCAGTATTTT.

V and J are TRBV27 and TRBJ2-3; TRBD2 matches at 8 bases. The J segment lost 6 bases and the V segment lost 5 bases, leaving 7 bases of the junction unmatched. The CDR3 has 14 amino acids. Germline values: CDR1 MNHEY, CDR2 SMNVEV (reference sequence). CDR3 DNA: TGTGCCAGCAGTGGACTAGCAAAAGGCGATACGCAGTATTTT. Protein product: CASSGLAKGDTQYF.

V usage is TRBV6-6 and J usage is TRBJ2-1, with 8 nucleotides matching TRBD2. Germline assignment: CDR1 MNHNY and CDR2 SVGAGI (reference sequence). The CDR3 sequence is 15 residues long. The V and J ends lost 2 bases and 9 bases, in that order; junction bases with no gene match: 9. CDR3 amino acids: CASSYGTSSQAEQFF. For the CDR3, the DNA is TGTGCCAGCAGTTACGGGACTAGTTCCCAGGCTGAGCAGTTCTTC.

As regards this clone: The junction does not match germline at one end; this may be a read error. The rearrangement links TRBV23-1 to TRBJ2-7, with a weak D call TRBD2 (6 bases). TRBV23-1 belongs to the ORF category, with a function that is uncertain. This CDR3 comprises 16 residues. CDR3 region: CASTALGAGNPYKQYF. In nucleotides, the CDR3 is TGCGCCAGCACCGCCTTAGGGGCGGGGAACCCCTACAAGCAGTACTTC.

The CDR3 nucleotides are TGTGCCACCTCCTTGGGCGCGGGGGGCTACACCTTC. It translates to CATSLGAGGYTF. The V and J genes are TRBV10-3 and TRBJ1-2; D uncertain. Germline loops: CDR1 ENHRY, CDR2 SYGVKD. The CDR3 has 12 amino acids. V was pared by 10 bases and J by 8 bases, with 17 bases between.

A single count supports this clone. This chain connects TRBV10-2 to TRBJ1-5; 8 bases line up with TRBD1. Trimming took 4 bases from V and 7 from J; bases not matched to a gene: 21. This CDR3 spans 19 amino acids. Per the germline V gene, CDR1 is WSHSY and CDR2 is SAAADI. The CDR3 DNA sequence: TGCGCCAGCAGTGCCGAATACGGGACAGGCCTAAACCGGGGGCAGCCCCAGCATTTT. This gives the protein CASSAEYGTGLNRGQPQHF.